The 27 T cell receptor beta chains in this list originate from one sample, sequenced in a study of blood T cell repertoires in COVID-19. Only in-frame clones appear in the TCRdb table, and some are missing; sequencing was by immunoSEQ multiplex PCR. The sample records more than 60,000 clones, around nine tenths being singletons. Sequencing was carried out using peripheral blood. The receptors originated from an elderly woman with active or convalescent COVID-19.

This chain uses TRBV5-1 with TRBJ2-7, with 9 bases identical to TRBD1. Trimming at V came to 4 bases and at J to 5 bases, leaving 10 bases not matched to a gene. Germline values: CDR1 SGHRS, CDR2 YFSETQ. The CDR3 has 15 residues. DNA for the CDR3: TGCGCCAGCAGCCCAGACGGGGACAGGGCTAACGAGCAGTACTTC. Encoded protein: CASSPDGDRANEQYF.

The rearrangement uses TRBV5-6 and TRBJ2-7; the D gene is possibly TRBD1 (5 bases). The germline V and J ends were trimmed by 3 bases and 6 bases, with 13 bases remaining between them. Germline V gene data show CDR1 as SGHDT and CDR2 as YYEEEE. CDR3 length: 13 amino acids. CDR3 coding DNA: TGTGCCAGCAGCTCCCGAGACAGAACCGAGCAGTACTTC. This codes for CASSSRDRTEQYF.

V is TRBV3-1 (or the pseudogene TRBV3-2) and J is TRBJ2-3, with 11 positions matching TRBD2. The ends lost 6 bases at V and 5 bases at J; junction bases unmatched: 13. CDR3 size: 17 residues. Germline-derived CDR1 and CDR2 are LGHDT and YNNKEL (reference sequence). CDR3 sequence: CASSRPLAGGAKDTQYF. CDR3 DNA: TGTGCCAGCAGTCGACCATTAGCGGGAGGGGCCAAAGATACGCAGTATTTT.

As concerns this clone: An end of the junction differs from the germline gene, which may be a read error. The chain joins TRBV28 to TRBJ1-2; D uncertain. The CDR3 loop spans 12 amino acids. CDR1 and CDR2 (germline): MDHEN, SYDVKM. Here the CDR3 DNA reads TGTGCCAGCAGCTTCGAAGCGGGTTTTTACACTTTC. Translated, it gives CASSFEAGFYTF.

The rearrangement uses TRBV19 and TRBJ2-1, with a tentative D call TRBD2 (6 bases). This CDR3 is built from 14 residues. Germline V gene lookup returns CDR1 LNHDA and CDR2 SQIVND (reference sequence). V shed 6 bases and J shed 4 bases, with 13 bases lying between them. CDR3 residues: CASSPAGGYNEQFF. In DNA, the CDR3 is TGTGCCAGTAGCCCAGCTGGGGGGTACAATGAGCAGTTCTTC.

This chain connects TRBV10-3 to TRBJ2-3, with 9 bases matching TRBD1. CDR1 and CDR2 from the germline V gene are ENHRY and SYGVKD. CDR3 length equals 16 residues. V shed 2 bases and J 1 base; nucleotides not matched to a gene: 4. The CDR3 coding sequence is TGTGCCATCAGTGAGACAGGGGGCCTTGGCACAGATACGCAGTATTTT. Protein: CAISETGGLGTDTQYF.

Concerning this clone: Other DNA sequences in the same sample also yield this CDR3. The chain carries TRBV3-1 (or the pseudogene TRBV3-2) and TRBJ1-5; D call uncertain. The V end lost 2 bases, the J end lost 1 base, and 6 bases lay between the germline ends. Germline CDR1 LGHDT, CDR2 YNNKEL (reference sequence). The CDR3 consists of 14 residues. The DNA for the CDR3 is TGTGCCAGCAGCCAATGGGCAAGCAATCAGCCCCAGCATTTT. Translation: CASSQWASNQPQHF.

This chain connects TRBV3-1 (or the pseudogene TRBV3-2) to TRBJ2-3, with D uncertain. Trimming took 1 base from V and 4 from J, leaving 12 bases between them. CDR3 length equals 15 residues. Germline CDR1 is LGHDT and CDR2 is YNNKEL (reference sequence). The CDR3 DNA follows: TGTGCCAGCAGCCAAGGGTTCGCTAGTGCAGATACGCAGTATTTT. Protein sequence: CASSQGFASADTQYF.

This chain joins TRBV12-3 or TRBV12-4 and TRBJ1-4; perhaps TRBD1 as D (6 bases). V shed 7 bases and J shed 7 bases, with 13 bases lying between them. This CDR3 has 13 residues. CDR3 nucleotide sequence: TGTGCCAGCATGAAGGGCAGGGGTGAAAAACTGTTTTTT. It codes for CASMKGRGEKLFF.

This chain connects TRBV3-1 (or the pseudogene TRBV3-2) to TRBJ2-2; D gene uncertain. The CDR3 sequence is 15 residues long. The V gene lost 3 bases and the J gene lost 2 bases, with 10 bases spanning the gap. From germline, CDR1 is LGHDT and CDR2 YNNKEL (reference sequence). CDR3 protein: CASSQWAANTGELFF. CDR3 coding DNA: TGTGCCAGCAGCCAGTGGGCCGCTAACACCGGGGAGCTGTTTTTT.

The rearrangement joins TRBV18 to TRBJ2-7, with D possibly TRBD1 on 7 matching bases. V shed 5 bases and J shed 7 bases, with 15 bases lying between them. CDR1 is KGHSH and CDR2 is LQKENI in the germline V gene. There are 13 residues in the CDR3. In DNA, the CDR3 is TGTGCCAGCTCAACAGGGGCTGCGGGGGAGCAGTACTTC. Amino acid sequence: CASSTGAAGEQYF.

The rearrangement links TRBV7-8 to TRBJ1-1; D not certain. This CDR3 comprises 12 residues. CDR1 and CDR2 from the germline V gene are SGHVS and FQNEAQ. Trimming removed 2 bases from V and 7 bases from J, with 8 bases in between. The CDR3 DNA follows: TGTGCCAGCAGCTTAACAGTGCATGAAGCTTTCTTT. This translates into CASSLTVHEAFF.

J is TRBJ2-1 and V is TRBV27, with D perhaps TRBD1 (6 bases). In germline, CDR1 is MNHEY, CDR2 SMNVEV (reference sequence). The CDR3 loop spans 17 amino acids. V was cut by 7 bases and J by 4 bases, with 23 bases left in between. CDR3 sequence: CASNQTGRSVAYNEQFF. CDR3 coding DNA: TGTGCCAGCAACCAAACAGGGCGGTCGGTAGCGTACAATGAGCAGTTCTTC.

The genes are TRBV7-9 and TRBJ2-4, with a weak D call TRBD2 (5 bases). The CDR3 runs to 16 residues. Trimming removed 1 base from V and 7 bases from J, with 17 bases in between. Germline loops: CDR1 SEHNR, CDR2 FQNEAQ (reference sequence). Written as DNA, the CDR3 is TGTGCCAGCAGCTTAGAAGGTTCCGAAACTAGGAACATTCAGTACTTC. Its protein product is CASSLEGSETRNIQYF.

This clone was picked up one time. The rearrangement joins TRBV29-1 to TRBJ1-1, with a tentative D call TRBD1 (6 bases). The CDR3 consists of 10 residues. CDR1 and CDR2 from the germline V gene are SQVTM and ANQGSEA. V dropped 4 bases and J dropped 8 bases, with 8 bases sitting between them. This CDR3 is CSVGDIEAFF. Here the CDR3 DNA reads TGCAGCGTTGGGGACATAGAAGCTTTCTTT. The full variable domain, with the rest looked up from reference TRBV29-1 and TRBJ1-1, is SAVISQKPSRDICQRGTSLTIQCQVDSQVTMMFWYRQQPGQSLTLIATANQGSEATYESGFVIDKFPISRPNLTFSTLTVSNMSPEDSSIYLCSVGDIEAFFGQGTRLTVV.

This clone was seen just once. The chain is built from TRBV11-2 and TRBJ2-3; a possible D gene is TRBD2 (6 bases). The germline V and J ends were trimmed by 8 bases and 6 bases, with 12 bases remaining between them. Per germline, CDR1 SGHAT and CDR2 FQNNGV. The CDR3 is 12 amino acids. DNA of the CDR3: TGTGCCAGCGGCCGGGACTTCGATACGCAGTATTTT. Protein sequence: CASGRDFDTQYF.

This clone occurred a few times. V gene TRBV6-1 combines with J gene TRBJ1-1; tentatively, D is TRBD1 (5 bases). From germline, CDR1 is MNHNS and CDR2 SASEGT. The V and J ends lost 2 bases and 1 base respectively, with 8 bases between them. The CDR3 consists of 14 residues. In DNA, the CDR3 is TGTGCCAGCAGTGAAAGGCAGGGGAACACTGAAGCTTTCTTT. It yields the protein CASSERQGNTEAFF.

The V call is TRBV7-9, the J call TRBJ2-3; 10 bases match TRBD2. The germline gives CDR1 SEHNR, CDR2 FQNEAQ (reference sequence). This CDR3 is 15 amino acids long. After removal of 4 bases from V and 3 bases from J, the junction contained 4 bases not matched to a gene. In DNA, the CDR3 is TGTGCCAGCAGCTCACATAGCGGGGGGACAGATACGCAGTATTTT. Amino acids: CASSSHSGGTDTQYF.

The chain links TRBV7-9 to TRBJ2-3, with D possibly matching TRBD1 (6 bases). Germline CDR1 reads SEHNR; CDR2 reads FQNEAQ (reference sequence). The CDR3 consists of 14 residues. V was clipped by 5 bases and J by 4 bases, with 13 bases between them. CDR3 nucleotides: TGTGCCAGCAGCCTTCAGGGGCAAGCAGATACGCAGTATTTT. This codes for CASSLQGQADTQYF.

The chain carries TRBV7-9 and TRBJ2-3; D unclear. V was shortened by 5 bases and J by 4 bases, with 7 bases between the two germline ends. The CDR3 covers 12 residues. Germline CDR1 SEHNR, CDR2 FQNEAQ (reference sequence). CDR3 nucleotide sequence: TGTGCCAGCAGCCCCCCAGCAGATACGCAGTATTTT. This encodes CASSPPADTQYF. Looking up the rest from reference TRBV7-9 and TRBJ2-3 gives the full variable domain: DTGVSQNPRHKITKRGQNVTFRCDPISEHNRLYWYRQTLGQGPEFLTYFQNEAQLEKSRLLSDRFSAERPKGSFSTLEIQRTEQGDSAMYLCASSPPADTQYFGPGTRLTVL.

The CDR3 nucleotides read TGTGCCAGCAGCACCTCAGGGTACACCGGGGAGCTGTTTTTT. Its translation is CASSTSGYTGELFF. The chain couples TRBV7-2 to TRBJ2-2, with D perhaps TRBD1 (5 bases). This CDR3 comprises 14 residues. V lost 5 bases to trimming and J lost 3 bases, with 10 bases between them. Germline CDR1 is SGHTA and CDR2 is FQGNSA.

V usage is TRBV11-2 and J usage is TRBJ2-2; TRBD1 agrees at 9 bases. V was clipped by 5 bases and J by 4 bases; unmatched bases: 2. This CDR3 region has 14 residues. Germline CDR1 SGHAT, CDR2 FQNNGV. The CDR3 DNA reads as TGTGCCAGCAGCACACAGGGGGCCACCGGGGAGCTGTTTTTT. It yields the protein CASSTQGATGELFF.

The chain employs TRBV3-1 (or the pseudogene TRBV3-2) and TRBJ1-2, with unresolved D. Trimming left V 1 base short and J 4 bases short, with 13 bases between. The CDR3 runs 15 residues. Germline values: CDR1 LGHDT, CDR2 YNNKEL (reference sequence). CDR3: CASSQVGGRPYGYTF. In DNA, the CDR3 is TGTGCCAGCAGCCAAGTGGGAGGGCGGCCCTATGGCTACACCTTC.

V and J are TRBV15 and TRBJ2-7, with D maybe TRBD1 (7 bases). In germline, CDR1 is LNHNV, CDR2 YYDKDF (reference sequence). Trimming took off 6 bases at V and 6 bases at J, with 15 bases between the two ends. This CDR3 has 13 residues. The CDR3, as DNA: TGTGCCACCAGTACGTACAGGGGAGGCGAGCAGTACTTC. Its translation: CATSTYRGGEQYF.

The CDR3 is CSVERADTQYF. CDR3 in DNA: TGCAGCGTTGAGCGGGCAGATACGCAGTATTTT. The chain combines TRBV29-1 with TRBJ2-3, with D possibly being TRBD2 (5 bases). CDR1 is SQVTM, CDR2 ANQGSEA, per germline. V was pared by 3 bases and J by 4 bases, with 5 bases between. CDR3 length: 11 amino acids.

The V call is TRBV3-1 (or the pseudogene TRBV3-2), the J call TRBJ2-3; D may be TRBD1 (6 bases). V was pared by 4 bases and J by 3 bases, with 8 bases between. CDR1 and CDR2 from the germline V gene are LGHDT and YNNKEL (reference sequence). This CDR3 region has 13 residues. This chain's CDR3 is CASSPGTTDTQYF. DNA of the CDR3: TGTGCCAGCAGCCCCGGGACAACAGATACGCAGTATTTT.

The rearrangement links TRBV10-3 to TRBJ1-1; D unclear. V was trimmed by 6 bases and J by 0 bases, leaving 5 bases between them. This CDR3 has 12 amino acids. The germline V gene encodes CDR1 ENHRY and CDR2 SYGVKD. The CDR3 coding sequence is TGTGCCATCAGGTCCGTGAACACTGAAGCTTTCTTT. Translated, it gives CAIRSVNTEAFF.